This T cell receptor beta chain is drawn from a study of blood T cell repertoires in COVID-19. Overall study context: COVID-19 samples from acute and convalescent phases originated in the United States, Italy and Spain.

The CDR3 has 12 amino acids. The germline V gene encodes CDR1 SNHLY and CDR2 FYNNEI. V lost 5 bases and J 4 bases, leaving 6 bases between the germline ends. Concerning this clone: In the same sample, other DNA sequences code for this CDR3.

Participants' own reports of clinical history determined their cohort assignment. Recovered status applied to Cohort 3 donors who had two consecutive negative PCRs. It also applied to those with clearance or with symptom resolution. The authors' processing: Amplified reference gene primers provided the basis for estimating nucleated cell counts. The repertoire was sequenced with immunoSEQ multiplex PCR; TCRdb's copy has only in-frame clones and lacks some. The DNA gave D and trimming, while V, J and clone size come from that table. This table has hundreds of thousands of clones, approximately 83% appearing once.

This clonotype was sampled from a man younger than 45 who had recovered from COVID-19. The sample comprised PBMCs or T cells enriched from blood (not recorded which). The chain couples TRBV2 to TRBJ1-5; D is unclear. Written as DNA, the CDR3 is TGTGCCAGCAGTCCAGGAAATCAGCCCCAGCATTTT. It yields the protein CASSPGNQPQHF.